This T cell receptor (beta chain) derives from a study of breast tumors, draining lymph nodes, adjacent tissues. With respect to this clonotype: Antigen unknown.

TCRdb re-analysed the multiplex PCR reads in MiXCR, keeping a single row per CDR3 protein. Of tens of thousands of distinct CDR3 sequences listed, roughly two fifths are singletons. Whole-study findings and limits: Data fit most tumor T cells coming from lymph node, expanding in tumor. Tumor TCR diversity was below lymph nodes but above nontumor tissue.

Per germline, CDR1 LNHDA and CDR2 SQIVND (reference sequence). With 5 bases removed from V and 6 bases from J, the gap between germline ends came to 14 bases. The CDR3 extends over 15 amino acids. The material sequenced was breast tumor tissue. V usage is TRBV19 and J usage is TRBJ1-6, with TRBD1 as a possible D gene (6 bases). The sequence was collected from a female donor with breast cancer. Some clones in this sample may be carry-over from other donors' samples. The CDR3 DNA follows: TGTGCCAGTAGTCAGACCGACAGGAGTAATTCACCCCTCCACTTT. It encodes CASSQTDRSNSPLHF.